This TCR beta chain was obtained from a study of T cells in tumors after PD-1 blockade. In the study overall: No patient had prior checkpoint blockade, systemic immunosuppression, or radiotherapy within 4 weeks.

Method: immunoSEQ multiplex PCR; TCRdb's copy keeps in-frame clones and lacks some. The data hold approximately 46,000 clones, with 79% observed a single time. Input was roughly 616 ng to 6,004 ng of genomic DNA from tumor or blood. The CDR3 contains 13 residues. The germline CDR1 and CDR2 sequences are SEHNR and FQNEAQ (reference sequence). The V gene lost 5 bases and the J gene lost 0 bases, with 5 bases spanning the gap. The chain employs TRBV7-9 and TRBJ2-1; D call uncertain. Sequencing used PBMCs, obtained before anti-PD-1 treatment. The receptor was derived from a human donor with basal cell carcinoma. The DNA of the CDR3 is TGTGCCAGCAGCATCGTCTCCTACAATGAGCAGTTCTTC. Translating gives CASSIVSYNEQFF.